One sample yielded the 23 T cell receptor beta chains listed below, sequenced in a study of T cell responses to AZD1222 COVID-19 vaccine. Measured with immunoSEQ multiplex PCR; TCRdb has only the in-frame clones, and not every one. Of 100,000 to 150,000 clones listed, approximately 89% are singletons. The input for sequencing was peripheral blood, taken on day 0 of AZD1222 vaccination. The source is an adult in good health.

The chain joins TRBV11-2 to TRBJ2-5; tentatively, D is TRBD1 (6 bases). The CDR3 is 13 residues long. Per germline, CDR1 SGHAT and CDR2 FQNNGV. Trimming pared 5 bases from V and 4 bases from J, leaving 11 bases between. CDR3 in amino acids: CASSEQGAETQYF. The CDR3 coding sequence is TGTGCCAGCAGCGAACAGGGTGCAGAGACCCAGTACTTC. Filled out from reference TRBV11-2 and TRBJ2-5, the complete variable domain reads EAGVAQSPRYKIIEKRQSVAFWCNPISGHATLYWYQQILGQGPKLLIQFQNNGVVDDSQLPKDRFSAERLKGVDSTLKIQPAKLEDSAVYLCASSEQGAETQYFGPGTRLLVL.

The V and J genes are TRBV5-1 and TRBJ2-1, with D unresolved. V was cut by 5 bases and J by 7 bases, with 19 bases left in between. The CDR3 is made up of 15 amino acids. Germline V gene sequence: CDR1 SGHRS, CDR2 YFSETQ. The CDR3 bases are TGCGCCAGCAGACCCGGGCCAAGTGTAGTTAATGAGCAGTTCTTC. Amino acids: CASRPGPSVVNEQFF.

The J gene is TRBJ1-2, the V gene TRBV3-1 (or the pseudogene TRBV3-2); 8 bases map to TRBD1. The CDR3 covers 14 residues. Germline CDR1 reads LGHDT; CDR2 reads YNNKEL (reference sequence). The junction had 8 bases not matched to a gene; V was cut back by 3 bases and J by 8 bases. The CDR3 spells CASSHKDRARGYTF. CDR3 nucleotides: TGTGCCAGCAGCCATAAGGACAGGGCAAGGGGCTACACCTTC.

This rearrangement joins TRBV6-5 to TRBJ2-2; 9 bases fit TRBD2. This CDR3 has 15 residues. The V gene's germline CDR1 is MNHEY and CDR2 SVGAGI. Trimming at V came to 2 bases and at J to 5 bases, leaving 3 bases not matched to a gene. CDR3 region: CASSYGLAGTGELFF. In nucleotides, the CDR3 is TGTGCCAGCAGTTACGGGCTAGCGGGAACCGGGGAGCTGTTTTTT.

V usage is TRBV29-1 and J usage is TRBJ2-7, with D perhaps TRBD2 (5 bases). The CDR3 sequence is 14 residues long. Germline CDR1 SQVTM, CDR2 ANQGSEA. V was trimmed by 6 bases and J by 5 bases, leaving 20 bases between them. The CDR3 protein is CSVQASVGMDEQYF. The CDR3 bases are TGCAGCGTCCAAGCTTCCGTCGGGATGGACGAGCAGTACTTC.

With regard to this clone: In the same sample, other DNA sequences code for this CDR3. The V call is TRBV12-3 or TRBV12-4, the J call TRBJ1-5, with no clear D. CDR3 length: 12 residues. Trimming took off 3 bases at V and 4 bases at J, with 4 bases between the two ends. As DNA, the CDR3 is TGTGCCAGCAGTTTTAGTAATCAGCCCCAGCATTTT. Protein: CASSFSNQPQHF.

The chain employs TRBV29-1 and TRBJ2-5, with a tentative D call TRBD2 (5 bases). Trimming took 4 bases from V and 6 from J, leaving 21 bases between them. Germline assignment: CDR1 SQVTM and CDR2 ANQGSEA. The length of the CDR3 is 15 residues. CDR3 bases: TGCAGCGTTGTCTCTACCCGGGGTCCCGGGAAGACCCAGTACTTC. Translation: CSVVSTRGPGKTQYF.

The V and J genes are TRBV10-3 and TRBJ2-5; D perhaps matches TRBD2 (6 bases). V gave up 4 bases and J gave up 5 bases, with 8 bases separating them. The CDR3 covers 12 residues. Germline V gene sequence: CDR1 ENHRY, CDR2 SYGVKD. The CDR3 region is CAISGGGETQYF. For the CDR3, the DNA is TGTGCCATCAGTGGTGGGGGGGAGACCCAGTACTTC.

This clone counts as medium-sized (0.01 to 0.1%). The chain has TRBV6-4 and TRBJ2-2; TRBD2 matches at 7 bases. The CDR3 has 14 amino acids. Germline assignment: CDR1 MRHNA and CDR2 SNTAGT. The V and J ends lost 6 bases and 3 bases, in that order; junction bases with no gene match: 4. DNA of the CDR3: TGTGCCAGCAGCGCGGGAGCGGACACCGGGGAGCTGTTTTTT. This codes for CASSAGADTGELFF.

The V gene is TRBV14, the J gene TRBJ2-7; no firm D call. Trimming cost V 1 base and J 5 bases, with 6 bases left between them. In germline, CDR1 is SGHDN, CDR2 FVKESK. The CDR3 runs to 12 residues. The DNA for the CDR3 is TGTGCCAGCAGCCAAGCAGGTAACGAGCAGTACTTC. Translating gives CASSQAGNEQYF.

The chain carries TRBV6-1 and TRBJ2-3, with 15 bases fitting TRBD2. The CDR3 totals 17 residues. The ends lost 4 bases at V and 1 base at J; junction bases unmatched: 3. Germline V gene sequence: CDR1 MNHNS, CDR2 SASEGT. The CDR3 region is CASSGRTSGGGTDTQYF. CDR3 nucleotide sequence: TGTGCCAGCAGTGGGAGGACTAGCGGGGGGGGCACAGATACGCAGTATTTT.

The rearrangement uses TRBV6-5 and TRBJ1-2, with D unresolved. The V and J ends lost 6 bases and 3 bases respectively, with 11 bases between them. Germline assignment: CDR1 MNHEY and CDR2 SVGAGI. This CDR3 region has 13 residues. The CDR3 sequence is CASRLDGDYGYTF. The CDR3 coding sequence is TGTGCCAGCAGGCTCGACGGTGACTATGGCTACACCTTC.

This chain joins TRBV3-1 (or the pseudogene TRBV3-2) and TRBJ2-1, with D possibly being TRBD1 (5 bases). The germline CDR1 and CDR2 sequences are LGHDT and YNNKEL (reference sequence). The ends were cut back, 4 bases at V and 7 bases at J, with 14 bases in the middle. This CDR3 is 14 amino acids long. This CDR3 is CASSRSHPGNEQFF. CDR3 DNA: TGTGCCAGCAGCCGATCCCATCCAGGGAATGAGCAGTTCTTC.

CDR3 DNA: TGTGCCAGCAGCCCCTCGGGGGTCAATCAGCCCCAGCATTTT. Protein product: CASSPSGVNQPQHF. This sequence joins TRBV5-5 and TRBJ1-5; weak D call: TRBD1 (5 bases). Germline loops: CDR1 SGHKS, CDR2 YYEKEE (reference sequence). The length of the CDR3 is 14 residues. V lost 4 bases and J lost 3, with 11 bases in between.

V and J are TRBV7-2 and TRBJ1-1; tentative D call: TRBD1 (6 bases). CDR1 is SGHTA and CDR2 is FQGNSA in the germline V gene. The CDR3 is 15 residues long. V lost 5 bases and J lost 0, with 13 bases in between. The chain's CDR3 is CASSPSRDMNTEAFF. In nucleotides, the CDR3 is TGTGCCAGCAGCCCCTCGAGGGACATGAACACTGAAGCTTTCTTT.

The chain combines TRBV2 with TRBJ2-3, with a tentative D call TRBD2 (6 bases). V was clipped by 5 bases and J by 0 bases, with 9 bases between them. The CDR3 extends over 14 amino acids. Germline V gene data show CDR1 as SNHLY and CDR2 as FYNNEI. The CDR3 here is CASSRDFSTDTQYF. The CDR3, as DNA: TGTGCCAGCAGTCGGGACTTTAGCACAGATACGCAGTATTTT.

The chain joins TRBV27 to TRBJ2-7, with 7 bases aligning to TRBD1. CDR1 MNHEY and CDR2 SMNVEV come from the germline V gene (reference sequence). The CDR3 sequence is 14 residues long. V shed 5 bases, J shed 2 bases, and the junction held 6 bases outside the gene matches. CDR3 nucleotide sequence: TGTGCCAGCAGTCTCACTGGGACAGCCTACGAGCAGTACTTC. Translated: CASSLTGTAYEQYF.

In its sample, this clone was seen once. The V and J genes are TRBV4-3 and TRBJ1-2; D may be TRBD1 (5 bases). Germline CDR1 is LGHNA and CDR2 is YSLEER. This CDR3 is 17 amino acids long. V lost 0 bases to trimming and J lost 2 bases, with 16 bases between them. This CDR3 is CASSQDTIRGVNYGYTF. The CDR3 DNA reads as TGCGCCAGCAGCCAAGATACAATACGGGGCGTGAACTATGGCTACACCTTC.

This clone was seen just once. The V and J genes are TRBV30 and TRBJ1-1; 11 nucleotides line up with TRBD1. CDR3 length: 14 amino acids. The V gene end was trimmed by 2 bases and the J gene end by 5 bases; junction bases not matched to a gene: 4. Germline CDR1 reads GTSNPN; CDR2 reads SVGIG (reference sequence). Here the CDR3 DNA reads TGTGCCTGGAGTCGGACAGGGGGCTGGACTGAAGCTTTCTTT. This gives the protein CAWSRTGGWTEAFF. Drawing the rest from reference TRBV30 and TRBJ1-1, the complete variable domain is SQTIHQWPATLVQPVGSPLSLECTVEGTSNPNLYWYRQAAGRGLQLLFYSVGIGQISSEVPQNLSASRPQDRQFILSSKKLLLSDSGFYLCAWSRTGGWTEAFFGQGTRLTVV.

The CDR3 protein is CASSLEGLSTEAFF. CDR3 sequence (DNA): TGCGCCAGCAGCTTGGAGGGATTATCCACTGAAGCTTTCTTT. The chain joins TRBV5-1 to TRBJ1-1; D is uncertain. V was pared by 0 bases and J by 4 bases, with 10 bases between. This CDR3 is built from 14 residues. Germline lookup yields CDR1 SGHRS and CDR2 YFSETQ.

V gene TRBV19 combines with J gene TRBJ2-3; perhaps TRBD1 as D (6 bases). Trimming removed 6 bases at V and 5 bases at J, with 12 bases between. Germline V gives CDR1 LNHDA, CDR2 SQIVND (reference sequence). The CDR3 covers 13 residues. The CDR3 here is CASRNREGDTQYF. The CDR3 bases are TGTGCCAGTAGAAACAGGGAAGGAGATACGCAGTATTTT. The full variable domain, in which reference TRBV19 and TRBJ2-3 provide the parts outside the CDR3, is DGGITQSPKYLFRKEGQNVTLSCEQNLNHDAMYWYRQDPGQGLRLIYYSQIVNDFQKGDIAEGYSVSREKKESFPLTVTSAQKNPTAFYLCASRNREGDTQYFGPGTRLTVL.

This rearrangement joins TRBV4-2 to TRBJ1-4; a weak D match, TRBD1 (5 bases). V dropped 0 bases and J dropped 7 bases, with 15 bases sitting between them. The CDR3 is 16 residues long. In germline, CDR1 is LGHNA, CDR2 YNFKEQ. The CDR3 nucleotides are TGTGCCAGCAGCCAAGATTGGGGATCCGGGGGTGAAAAACTGTTTTTT. It yields the protein CASSQDWGSGGEKLFF.

The chain has TRBV7-2 and TRBJ2-1, with TRBD2 matching over 9 bases. Germline V gene data show CDR1 as SGHTA and CDR2 as FQGNSA. The V segment lost 1 base and the J segment 6 bases; nucleotides outside the gene matches: 7. The CDR3 is 16 amino acids. CDR3 sequence reads: CASSLVSSGGPNEQFF. The CDR3 DNA is TGTGCCAGCAGCTTAGTTAGCAGCGGGGGGCCCAATGAGCAGTTCTTC. Full variable domain (missing parts from reference TRBV7-2 and TRBJ2-1): GAGVSQSPSNKVTEKGKDVELRCDPISGHTALYWYRQSLGQGLEFLIYFQGNSAPDKSGLPSDRFSAERTGGSVSTLTIQRTQQEDSAVYLCASSLVSSGGPNEQFFGPGTRLTVL.